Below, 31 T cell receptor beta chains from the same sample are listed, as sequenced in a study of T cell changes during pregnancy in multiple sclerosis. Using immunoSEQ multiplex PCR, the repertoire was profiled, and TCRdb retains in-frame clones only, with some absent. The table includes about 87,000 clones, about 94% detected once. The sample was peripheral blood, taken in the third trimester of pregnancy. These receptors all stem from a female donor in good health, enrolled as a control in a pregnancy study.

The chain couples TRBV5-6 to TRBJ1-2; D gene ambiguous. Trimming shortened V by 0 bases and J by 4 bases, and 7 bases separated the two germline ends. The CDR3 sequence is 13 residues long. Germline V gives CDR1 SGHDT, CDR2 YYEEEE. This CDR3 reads CASSLDTLYGYTF. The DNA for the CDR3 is TGTGCCAGCAGCTTGGACACCCTCTATGGCTACACCTTC.

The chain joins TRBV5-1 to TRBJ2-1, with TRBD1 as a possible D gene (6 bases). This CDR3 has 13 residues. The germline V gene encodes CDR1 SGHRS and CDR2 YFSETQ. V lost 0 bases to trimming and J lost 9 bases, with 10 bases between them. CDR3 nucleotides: TGCGCCAGCAGCTTGGTTACAGGGATTGAGCAGTTCTTC. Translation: CASSLVTGIEQFF.

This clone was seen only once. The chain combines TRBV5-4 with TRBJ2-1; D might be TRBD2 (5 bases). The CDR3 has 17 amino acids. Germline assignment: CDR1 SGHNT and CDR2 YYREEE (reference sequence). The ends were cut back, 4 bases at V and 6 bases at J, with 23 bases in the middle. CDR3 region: CASSIRKLSAAGNEQFF. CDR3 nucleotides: TGTGCCAGCAGCATCCGTAAATTGAGCGCGGCGGGCAATGAGCAGTTCTTC.

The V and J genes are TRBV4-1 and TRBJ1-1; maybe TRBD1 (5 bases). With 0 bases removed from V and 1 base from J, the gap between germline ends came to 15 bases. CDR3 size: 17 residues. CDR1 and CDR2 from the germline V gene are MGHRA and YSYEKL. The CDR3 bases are TGCGCCAGCAGCCAAGATAGGGATACAGGCTCGAACACTGAAGCTTTCTTT. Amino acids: CASSQDRDTGSNTEAFF.

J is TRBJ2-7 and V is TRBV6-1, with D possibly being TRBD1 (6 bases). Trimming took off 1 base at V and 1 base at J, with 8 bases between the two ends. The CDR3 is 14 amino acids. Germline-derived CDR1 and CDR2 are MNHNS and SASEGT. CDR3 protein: CASSEVGTSYEQYF. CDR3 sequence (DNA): TGTGCCAGCAGTGAAGTTGGGACATCCTACGAGCAGTACTTC.

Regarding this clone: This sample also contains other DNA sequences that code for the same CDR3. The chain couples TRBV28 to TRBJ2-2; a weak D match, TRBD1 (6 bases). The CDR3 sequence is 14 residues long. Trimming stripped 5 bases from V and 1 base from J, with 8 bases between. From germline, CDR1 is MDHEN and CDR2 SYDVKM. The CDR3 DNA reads TGTGCCAGCAGTCTGGGACAGAACACCGGGGAGCTGTTTTTT. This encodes CASSLGQNTGELFF. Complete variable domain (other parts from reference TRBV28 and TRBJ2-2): DVKVTQSSRYLVKRTGEKVFLECVQDMDHENMFWYRQDPGLGLRLIYFSYDVKMKEKGDIPEGYSVSREKKERFSLILESASTNQTSMYLCASSLGQNTGELFFGEGSRLTVL.

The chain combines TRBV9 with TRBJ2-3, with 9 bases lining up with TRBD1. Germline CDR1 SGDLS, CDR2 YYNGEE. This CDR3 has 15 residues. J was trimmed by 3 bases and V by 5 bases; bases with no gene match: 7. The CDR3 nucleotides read TGTGCCAGCAGAGTCCGGGACAGGGCGACAGATACGCAGTATTTT. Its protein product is CASRVRDRATDTQYF.

In DNA form, the CDR3 reads TGTGCCAGCAGCTCCCGTGGAGCGGGGGTGTTCTACGAGCAGTACTTC. It is translated as CASSSRGAGVFYEQYF. The chain carries TRBV5-6 and TRBJ2-7; 8 nucleotides match TRBD2. The CDR3 sequence is 16 residues long. The V segment lost 3 bases and the J segment 3 bases; nucleotides outside the gene matches: 11. The germline V gene encodes CDR1 SGHDT and CDR2 YYEEEE.

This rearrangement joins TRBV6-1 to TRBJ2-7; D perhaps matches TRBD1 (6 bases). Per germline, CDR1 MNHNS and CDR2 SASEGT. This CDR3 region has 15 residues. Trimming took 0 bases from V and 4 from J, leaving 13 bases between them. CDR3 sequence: CASSEAQGRGYEQYF. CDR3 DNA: TGTGCCAGCAGTGAAGCGCAGGGGCGAGGATACGAGCAGTACTTC.

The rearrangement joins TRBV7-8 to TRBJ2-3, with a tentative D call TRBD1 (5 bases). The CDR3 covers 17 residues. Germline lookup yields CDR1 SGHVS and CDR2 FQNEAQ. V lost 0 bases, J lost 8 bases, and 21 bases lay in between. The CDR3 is CASSLALAGSLAGTQYF. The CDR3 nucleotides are TGTGCCAGCAGCTTAGCCCTCGCAGGGTCGTTAGCTGGTACGCAGTATTTT.

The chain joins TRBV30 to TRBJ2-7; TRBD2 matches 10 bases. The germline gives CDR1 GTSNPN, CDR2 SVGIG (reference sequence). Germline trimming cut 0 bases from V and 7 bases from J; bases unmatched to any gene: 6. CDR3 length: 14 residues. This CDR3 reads CAWSVPSGRGEQYF. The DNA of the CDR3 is TGTGCCTGGAGTGTACCTAGCGGGAGAGGAGAGCAGTACTTC.

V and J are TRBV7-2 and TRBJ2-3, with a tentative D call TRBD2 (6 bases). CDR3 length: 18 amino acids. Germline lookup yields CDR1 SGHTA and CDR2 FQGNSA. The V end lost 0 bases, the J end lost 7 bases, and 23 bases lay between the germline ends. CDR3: CASSLALAFFPGRNTQYF. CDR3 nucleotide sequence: TGTGCCAGCAGCTTAGCGCTAGCGTTCTTCCCTGGTCGGAATACGCAGTATTTT. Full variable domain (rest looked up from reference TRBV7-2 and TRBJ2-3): GAGVSQSPSNKVTEKGKDVELRCDPISGHTALYWYRQSLGQGLEFLIYFQGNSAPDKSGLPSDRFSAERTGGSVSTLTIQRTQQEDSAVYLCASSLALAFFPGRNTQYFGPGTRLTVL.

The CDR3, as DNA: TGTGCCAGCCGCGAGGGACAAAGCACAGATACGCAGTATTTT. Translated, it gives CASREGQSTDTQYF. The rearrangement joins TRBV5-4 to TRBJ2-3; D is perhaps TRBD1 (6 bases). V was trimmed by 7 bases and J by 0 bases, leaving 12 bases between them. This CDR3 has 14 residues. Germline values: CDR1 SGHNT, CDR2 YYREEE (reference sequence).

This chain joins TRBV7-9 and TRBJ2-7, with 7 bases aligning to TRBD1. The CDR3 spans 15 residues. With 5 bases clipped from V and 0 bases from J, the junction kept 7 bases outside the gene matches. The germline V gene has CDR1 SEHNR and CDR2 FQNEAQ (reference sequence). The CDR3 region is CASSPKTGSSYEQYF. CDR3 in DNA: TGTGCCAGCAGCCCAAAGACAGGGAGCTCCTACGAGCAGTACTTC.

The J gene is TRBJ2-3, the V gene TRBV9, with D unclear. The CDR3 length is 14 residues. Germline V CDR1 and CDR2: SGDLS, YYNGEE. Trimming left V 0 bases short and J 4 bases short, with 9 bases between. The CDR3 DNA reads TGTGCCAGCAGCGTAGTCTCCAACTCAGATACGCAGTATTTT. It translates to CASSVVSNSDTQYF.

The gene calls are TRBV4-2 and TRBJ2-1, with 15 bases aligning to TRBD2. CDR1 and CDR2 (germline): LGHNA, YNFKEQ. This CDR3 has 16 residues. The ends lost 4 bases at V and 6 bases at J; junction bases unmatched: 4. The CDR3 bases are TGTGCCAGCAGCCCCGGACTAGCGGGAGGGGGCAATGAGCAGTTCTTC. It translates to CASSPGLAGGGNEQFF.

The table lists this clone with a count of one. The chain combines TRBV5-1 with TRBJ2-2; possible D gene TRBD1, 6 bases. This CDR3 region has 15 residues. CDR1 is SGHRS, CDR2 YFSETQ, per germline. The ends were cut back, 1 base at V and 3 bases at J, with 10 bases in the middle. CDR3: CASSLNHRDTGELFF. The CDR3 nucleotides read TGCGCCAGCAGCTTGAATCACAGGGACACCGGGGAGCTGTTTTTT.

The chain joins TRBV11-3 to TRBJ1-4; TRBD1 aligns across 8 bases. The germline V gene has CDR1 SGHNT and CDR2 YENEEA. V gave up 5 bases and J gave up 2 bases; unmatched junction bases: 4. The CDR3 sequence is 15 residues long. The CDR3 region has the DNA TGTGCCAGCAGCCTGTGGACAGGGACTAATGAAAAACTGTTTTTT. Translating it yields CASSLWTGTNEKLFF. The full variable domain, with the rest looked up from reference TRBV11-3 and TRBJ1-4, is EAGVVQSPRYKIIEKKQPVAFWCNPISGHNTLYWYLQNLGQGPELLIRYENEEAVDDSQLPKDRFSAERLKGVDSTLKIQPAELGDSAVYLCASSLWTGTNEKLFFGSGTQLSVL.

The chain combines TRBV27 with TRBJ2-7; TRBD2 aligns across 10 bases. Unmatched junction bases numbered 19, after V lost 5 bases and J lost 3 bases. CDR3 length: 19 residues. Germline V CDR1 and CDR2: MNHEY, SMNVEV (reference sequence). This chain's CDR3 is CASSPTPGLARTGNYEQYF. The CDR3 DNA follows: TGTGCCAGCAGTCCGACTCCGGGACTAGCGCGGACGGGTAACTACGAGCAGTACTTC.

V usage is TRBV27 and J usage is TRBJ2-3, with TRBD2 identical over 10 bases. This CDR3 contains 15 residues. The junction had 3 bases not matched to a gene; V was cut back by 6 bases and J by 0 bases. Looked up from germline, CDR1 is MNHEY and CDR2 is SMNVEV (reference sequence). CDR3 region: CASRELAGSTDTQYF. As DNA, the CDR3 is TGTGCCAGCAGGGAACTAGCGGGGAGCACAGATACGCAGTATTTT.

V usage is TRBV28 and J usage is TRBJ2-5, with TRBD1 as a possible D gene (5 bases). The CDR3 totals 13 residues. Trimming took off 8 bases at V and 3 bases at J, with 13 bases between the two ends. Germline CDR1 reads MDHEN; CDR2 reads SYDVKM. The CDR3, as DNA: TGTGCCAGCCGTAGGACCAGGGAAGAGACCCAGTACTTC. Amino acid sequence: CASRRTREETQYF.

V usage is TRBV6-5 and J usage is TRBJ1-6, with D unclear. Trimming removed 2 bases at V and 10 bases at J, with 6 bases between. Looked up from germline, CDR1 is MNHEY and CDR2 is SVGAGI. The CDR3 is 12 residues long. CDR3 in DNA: TGTGCCAGCAGTTACGTGGGCTCACCCCTCCACTTT. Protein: CASSYVGSPLHF.

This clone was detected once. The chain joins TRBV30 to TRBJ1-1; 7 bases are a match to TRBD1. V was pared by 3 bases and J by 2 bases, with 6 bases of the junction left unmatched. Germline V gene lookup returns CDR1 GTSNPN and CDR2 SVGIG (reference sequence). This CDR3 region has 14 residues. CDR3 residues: CAWRRGQLNTEAFF. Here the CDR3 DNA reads TGTGCCTGGAGGAGGGGACAGCTAAACACTGAAGCTTTCTTT.

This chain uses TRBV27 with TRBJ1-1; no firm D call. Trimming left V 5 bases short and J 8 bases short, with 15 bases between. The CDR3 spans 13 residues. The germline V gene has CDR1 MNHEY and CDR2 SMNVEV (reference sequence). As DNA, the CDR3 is TGTGCCAGCAGTCCGTTAACAGTATCAGAAGCTTTCTTT. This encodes CASSPLTVSEAFF.

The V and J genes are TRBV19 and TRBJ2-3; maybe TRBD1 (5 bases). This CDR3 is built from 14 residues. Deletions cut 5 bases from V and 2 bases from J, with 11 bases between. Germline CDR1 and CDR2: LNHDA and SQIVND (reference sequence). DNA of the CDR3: TGTGCCAGTAGTTCTCGACAGATCACAGATACGCAGTATTTT. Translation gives CASSSRQITDTQYF. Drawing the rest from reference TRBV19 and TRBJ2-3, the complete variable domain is DGGITQSPKYLFRKEGQNVTLSCEQNLNHDAMYWYRQDPGQGLRLIYYSQIVNDFQKGDIAEGYSVSREKKESFPLTVTSAQKNPTAFYLCASSSRQITDTQYFGPGTRLTVL.

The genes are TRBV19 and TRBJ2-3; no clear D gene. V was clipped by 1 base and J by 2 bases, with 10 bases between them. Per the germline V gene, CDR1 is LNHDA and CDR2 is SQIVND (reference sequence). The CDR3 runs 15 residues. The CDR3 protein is CASSIAPAATDTQYF. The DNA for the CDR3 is TGTGCCAGTAGTATAGCCCCCGCGGCCACAGATACGCAGTATTTT. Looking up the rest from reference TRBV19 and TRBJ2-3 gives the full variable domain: DGGITQSPKYLFRKEGQNVTLSCEQNLNHDAMYWYRQDPGQGLRLIYYSQIVNDFQKGDIAEGYSVSREKKESFPLTVTSAQKNPTAFYLCASSIAPAATDTQYFGPGTRLTVL.

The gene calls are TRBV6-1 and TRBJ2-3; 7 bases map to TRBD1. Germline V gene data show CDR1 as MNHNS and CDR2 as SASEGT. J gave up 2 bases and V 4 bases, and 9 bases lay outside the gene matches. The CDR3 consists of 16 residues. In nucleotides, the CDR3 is TGTGCCAGCAGTGTCTTGACAGGGCACTCCACAGATACGCAGTATTTT. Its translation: CASSVLTGHSTDTQYF.

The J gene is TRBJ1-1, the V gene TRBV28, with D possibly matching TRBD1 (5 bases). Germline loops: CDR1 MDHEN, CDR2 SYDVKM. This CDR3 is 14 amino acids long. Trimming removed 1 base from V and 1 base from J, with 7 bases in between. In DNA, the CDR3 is TGTGCCAGCAGTTTATTGACAGCGAACACTGAAGCTTTCTTT. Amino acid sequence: CASSLLTANTEAFF.

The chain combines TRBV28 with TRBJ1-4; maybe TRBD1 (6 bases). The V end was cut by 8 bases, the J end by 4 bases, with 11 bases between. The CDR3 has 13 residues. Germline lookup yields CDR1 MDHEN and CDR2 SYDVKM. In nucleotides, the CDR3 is TGTGCCAGCCATAGGGGGAATAATGAAAAACTGTTTTTT. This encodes CASHRGNNEKLFF. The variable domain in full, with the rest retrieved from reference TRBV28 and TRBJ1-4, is DVKVTQSSRYLVKRTGEKVFLECVQDMDHENMFWYRQDPGLGLRLIYFSYDVKMKEKGDIPEGYSVSREKKERFSLILESASTNQTSMYLCASHRGNNEKLFFGSGTQLSVL.

The CDR3 protein is CASSFGTEAPGANVLTF. The CDR3 region has the DNA TGTGCCAGCAGTTTCGGGACAGAAGCTCCTGGGGCCAACGTCCTGACTTTC. This rearrangement joins TRBV28 to TRBJ2-6; 7 nucleotides line up with TRBD1. J was trimmed by 2 bases and V by 3 bases; bases with no gene match: 7. The CDR3 extends over 17 amino acids. Per germline, CDR1 MDHEN and CDR2 SYDVKM.

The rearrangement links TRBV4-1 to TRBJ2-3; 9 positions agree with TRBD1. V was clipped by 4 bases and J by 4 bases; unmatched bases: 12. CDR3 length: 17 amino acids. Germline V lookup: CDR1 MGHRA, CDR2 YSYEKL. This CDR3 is CASSLRGRDRVPDTQYF. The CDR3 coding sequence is TGCGCCAGCAGCCTAAGGGGGAGGGACAGGGTCCCAGATACGCAGTATTTT.